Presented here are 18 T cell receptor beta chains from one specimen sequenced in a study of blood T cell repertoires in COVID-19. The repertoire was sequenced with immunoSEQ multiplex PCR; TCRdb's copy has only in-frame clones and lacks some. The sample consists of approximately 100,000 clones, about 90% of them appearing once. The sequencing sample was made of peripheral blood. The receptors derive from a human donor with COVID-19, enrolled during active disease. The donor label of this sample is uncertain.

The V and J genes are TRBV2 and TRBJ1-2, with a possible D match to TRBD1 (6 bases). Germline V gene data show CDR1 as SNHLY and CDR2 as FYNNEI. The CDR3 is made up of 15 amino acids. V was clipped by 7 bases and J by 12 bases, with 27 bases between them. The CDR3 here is CASTITSGADGVDTF. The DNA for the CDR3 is TGTGCCAGCACCATTACCTCAGGGGCAGACGGTGTGGACACCTTC.

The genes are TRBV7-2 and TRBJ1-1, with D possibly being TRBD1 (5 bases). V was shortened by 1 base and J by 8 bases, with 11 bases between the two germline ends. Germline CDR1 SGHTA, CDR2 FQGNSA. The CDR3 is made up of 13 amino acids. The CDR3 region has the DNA TGTGCCAGCAGCTTAGGTGTAGGGGCCGAAGCTTTCTTT. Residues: CASSLGVGAEAFF.

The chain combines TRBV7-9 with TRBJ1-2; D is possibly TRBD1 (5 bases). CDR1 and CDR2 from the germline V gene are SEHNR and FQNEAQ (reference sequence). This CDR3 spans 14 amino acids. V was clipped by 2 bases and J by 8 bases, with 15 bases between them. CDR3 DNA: TGTGCCAGCAGCTTATCGTGGGGGGATGAAGGCTACACCTTC. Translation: CASSLSWGDEGYTF.

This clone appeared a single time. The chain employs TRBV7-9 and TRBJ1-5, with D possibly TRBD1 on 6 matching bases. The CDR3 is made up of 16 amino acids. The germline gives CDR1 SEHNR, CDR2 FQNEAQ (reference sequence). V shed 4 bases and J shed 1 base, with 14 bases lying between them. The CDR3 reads CASSSNREGSNQPQHF. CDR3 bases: TGTGCCAGCAGCTCCAACAGGGAAGGGAGCAATCAGCCCCAGCATTTT.

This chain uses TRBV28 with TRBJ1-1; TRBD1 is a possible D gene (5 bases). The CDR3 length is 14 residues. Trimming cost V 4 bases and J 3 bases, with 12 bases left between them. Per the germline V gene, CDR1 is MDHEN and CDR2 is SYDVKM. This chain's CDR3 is CASSSPQGYTEAFF. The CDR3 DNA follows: TGTGCCAGCAGTTCACCGCAGGGATACACTGAAGCTTTCTTT.

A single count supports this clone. This CDR3 reads CASSVLGLLETGELFF. Here the CDR3 DNA reads TGTGCCAGCAGCGTACTTGGACTCCTCGAGACCGGGGAGCTGTTTTTT. The chain is built from TRBV9 and TRBJ2-2; TRBD2 is a possible D gene (5 bases). This CDR3 comprises 16 residues. From germline, CDR1 is SGDLS and CDR2 YYNGEE. V gave up 1 base and J gave up 5 bases, with 15 bases separating them. The full variable domain, rest sourced from reference TRBV9 and TRBJ2-2, is DSGVTQTPKHLITATGQRVTLRCSPRSGDLSVYWYQQSLDQGLQFLIQYYNGEERAKGNILERFSAQQFPDLHSELNLSSLELGDSALYFCASSVLGLLETGELFFGEGSRLTVL.

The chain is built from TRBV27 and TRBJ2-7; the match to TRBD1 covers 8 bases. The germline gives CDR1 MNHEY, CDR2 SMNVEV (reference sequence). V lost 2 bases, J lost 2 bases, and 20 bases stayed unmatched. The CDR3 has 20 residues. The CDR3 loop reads CASSLLIWQGARWVAYEQYF. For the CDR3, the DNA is TGTGCCAGCAGTTTACTGATCTGGCAGGGGGCGCGGTGGGTTGCCTACGAGCAGTACTTC.

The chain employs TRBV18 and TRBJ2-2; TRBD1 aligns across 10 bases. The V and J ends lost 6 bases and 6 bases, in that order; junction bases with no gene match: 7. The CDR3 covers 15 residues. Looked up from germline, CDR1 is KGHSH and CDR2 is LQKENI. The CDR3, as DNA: TGTGCCAGCTCGTCGACAGGGGGCTTGTCCGGGGAGCTGTTTTTT. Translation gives CASSSTGGLSGELFF.

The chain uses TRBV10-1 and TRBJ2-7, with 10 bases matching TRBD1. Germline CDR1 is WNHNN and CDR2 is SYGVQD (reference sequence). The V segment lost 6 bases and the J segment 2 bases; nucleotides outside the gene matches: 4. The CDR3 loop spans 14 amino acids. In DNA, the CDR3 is TGCGCCAGCAGCCCGGGACAGGGGCCCTACGAGCAGTACTTC. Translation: CASSPGQGPYEQYF.

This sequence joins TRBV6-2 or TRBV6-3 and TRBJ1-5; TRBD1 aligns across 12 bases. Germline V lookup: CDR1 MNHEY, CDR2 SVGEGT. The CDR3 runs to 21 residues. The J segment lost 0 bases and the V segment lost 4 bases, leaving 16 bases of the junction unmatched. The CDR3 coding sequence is TGTGCCAGCAGTTCAAATCCCCGGGACAGGGGGCAACAGCTTAGCAATCAGCCCCAGCATTTT. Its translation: CASSSNPRDRGQQLSNQPQHF.

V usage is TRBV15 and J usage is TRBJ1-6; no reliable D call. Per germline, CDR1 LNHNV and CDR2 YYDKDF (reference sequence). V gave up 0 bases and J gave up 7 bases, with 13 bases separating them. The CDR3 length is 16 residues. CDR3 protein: CATSRDPGRVNSPLHF. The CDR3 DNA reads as TGTGCCACCAGCAGAGATCCTGGTCGGGTGAATTCACCCCTCCACTTT.

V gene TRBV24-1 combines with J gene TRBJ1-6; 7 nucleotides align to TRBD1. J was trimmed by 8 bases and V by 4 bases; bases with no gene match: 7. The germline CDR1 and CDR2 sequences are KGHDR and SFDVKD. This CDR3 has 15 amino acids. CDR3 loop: CATSEGRDRYSPLHF. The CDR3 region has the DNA TGTGCCACCAGTGAGGGCCGGGACAGATATTCACCCCTCCACTTT.

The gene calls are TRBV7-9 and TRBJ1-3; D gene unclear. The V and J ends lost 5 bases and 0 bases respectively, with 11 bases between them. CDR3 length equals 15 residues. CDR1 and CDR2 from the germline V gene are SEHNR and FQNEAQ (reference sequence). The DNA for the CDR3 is TGTGCCAGCAGCACCGGGTCAGTCTCTGGAAACACCATATATTTT. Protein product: CASSTGSVSGNTIYF.

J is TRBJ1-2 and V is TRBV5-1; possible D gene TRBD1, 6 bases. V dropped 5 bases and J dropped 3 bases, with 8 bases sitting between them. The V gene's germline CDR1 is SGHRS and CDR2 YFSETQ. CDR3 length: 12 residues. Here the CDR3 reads CASRDSDYGYTF. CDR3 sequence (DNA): TGCGCCAGCAGGGACAGCGACTATGGCTACACCTTC.

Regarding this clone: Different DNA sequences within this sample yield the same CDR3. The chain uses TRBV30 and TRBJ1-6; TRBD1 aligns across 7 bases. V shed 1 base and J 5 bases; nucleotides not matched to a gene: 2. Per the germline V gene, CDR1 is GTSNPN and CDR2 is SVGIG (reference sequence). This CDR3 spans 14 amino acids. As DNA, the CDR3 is TGTGCCTGGAGTGCAGGACAGGATAATTCACCCCTCCACTTT. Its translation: CAWSAGQDNSPLHF.

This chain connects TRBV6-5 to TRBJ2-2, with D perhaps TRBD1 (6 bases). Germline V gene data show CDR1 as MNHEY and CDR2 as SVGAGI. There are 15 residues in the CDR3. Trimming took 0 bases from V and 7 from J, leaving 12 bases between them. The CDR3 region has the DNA TGTGCCAGCAGTTACTCAGGGACACCAGGCGGGGAGCTGTTTTTT. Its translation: CASSYSGTPGGELFF.

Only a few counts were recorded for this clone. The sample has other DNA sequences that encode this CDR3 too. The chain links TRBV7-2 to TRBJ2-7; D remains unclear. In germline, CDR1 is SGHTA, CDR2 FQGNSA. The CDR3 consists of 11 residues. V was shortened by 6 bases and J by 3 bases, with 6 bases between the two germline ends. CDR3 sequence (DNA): TGTGCCAGCAGTTCCTACTACGAGCAGTACTTC. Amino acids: CASSSYYEQYF.

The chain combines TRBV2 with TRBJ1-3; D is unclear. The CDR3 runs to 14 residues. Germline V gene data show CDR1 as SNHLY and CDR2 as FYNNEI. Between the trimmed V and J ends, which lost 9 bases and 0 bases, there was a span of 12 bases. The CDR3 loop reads CASIREGSGNTIYF. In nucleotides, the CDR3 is TGTGCCAGTATCCGGGAGGGCTCTGGAAACACCATATATTTT.